The clone carrying this TCR beta chain came up once. As yet, its antigen is unknown. This CDR3 is built from 15 residues. CDR1 is LGHNA, CDR2 YNFKEQ, per germline. The ends were cut back, 1 base at V and 2 bases at J, with 12 bases in the middle. These data originate in a study of CD8 T cells in Susac syndrome. General study findings and limits: The study's TCR sequencing and HLA analysis drew on a certain number of individuals. That number was acknowledged as relatively small.

RNA in amounts of about 0.5 to 1 ug was reverse transcribed with random hexamers. Multiplex PCR with immunoSEQ amplified the TCR beta CDR3 across 54 Vbeta and 13 Jbeta. Each CDR3 protein is one row after TCRdb ran MiXCR on the immunoSEQ multiplex PCR reads. This table has a few hundred thousand distinct CDR3 sequences, about 91% appearing once. The V gene is TRBV4-2, the J gene TRBJ2-7; possibly TRBD2 for D (6 bases). The clonotype comes from a human donor with multiple sclerosis. The material sequenced was CD8+ T cells from PBMCs. The CDR3 DNA follows: TGTGCCAGCAGCCAAGGGCGGGATCACGCCTACGAGCAGTACTTC. Translated: CASSQGRDHAYEQYF.